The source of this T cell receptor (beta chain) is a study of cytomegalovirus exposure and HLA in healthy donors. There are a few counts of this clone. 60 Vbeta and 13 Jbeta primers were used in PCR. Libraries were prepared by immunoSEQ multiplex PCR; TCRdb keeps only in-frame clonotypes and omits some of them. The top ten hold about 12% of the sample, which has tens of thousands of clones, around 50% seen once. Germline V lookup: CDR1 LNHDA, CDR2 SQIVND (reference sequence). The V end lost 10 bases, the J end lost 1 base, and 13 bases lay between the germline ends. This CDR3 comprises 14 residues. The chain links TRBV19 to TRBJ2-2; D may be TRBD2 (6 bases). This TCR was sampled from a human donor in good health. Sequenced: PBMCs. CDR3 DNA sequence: TGTGCCACCCCAGGGCGGGAGAACACCGGGGAGCTGTTTTTT. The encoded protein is CATPGRENTGELFF.